This TCR beta chain was recovered during a study of blood T cell repertoires in COVID-19 (dated by TCRdb to about 2020). In terms of the full investigation: Samples from collaborators originated in the United States, Italy and Spain and spanned both the acute and convalescent phases of COVID-19. The material from the prospective study consisted of cDNA or gDNA derived from T cells, B-cell-depleted T cells, or PBMCs. Where available, HLA class I and class II types were obtained from metadata supplied by the sample provider rather than from assay-based typing. Deeply sampled blood TCRbeta repertoires from subjects exposed to, actively infected with, or recovered from COVID-19 were included in the dataset. Samples came from the ongoing ImmuneRACE study (first 160 participants) plus 1,254 subjects from 6 global collaborators. Nearly every sample came with metadata listing a de-identified subject ID, COVID-19 status, age in years and sex. A freely available public database, intended as a resource for researchers studying the immune response to SARS-CoV-2, is where the repertoires were released. On the study overall, not on this receptor specifically: How much clinical and demographic metadata was included differed by source and by participant, and the metadata was provided uncurated.

At one collaborating source in Seattle, patients were enrolled during active infection and were followed longitudinally through the course of disease. Whole blood was collected in K2EDTA tubes by collaborating institutions according to the institutions' own protocols. For TCRbeta analysis, collaborators shipped samples in one of three forms: frozen whole blood, isolated PBMCs, or DNA extracted from either of those sample types. From the cysteine through the phenylalanine, the CDR3 covers 14 amino acids. Of the read, only the CDR3 DNA is kept; its 42 bases are in frame from base 1. Between the V and J ends, shortened by 4 bases and 6 bases respectively, the junction contains 13 bases. CDR1 and CDR2, looked up from the germline V gene, are KGHSH and LQKENI. A single count supports this clone. The specificity of this receptor is unknown. Base qualities are not recorded, but no much larger clone differs from it by a single base.

TCRbeta CDR3 regions were amplified from genomic DNA by means of the immunoSEQ Assay, a bias-controlled multiplex PCR. The authors' analysis ran thus. The number of nucleated cells in each sample was estimated from the amplification of reference gene primers within the assay. To quantify the absolute abundance of each unique TCRbeta CDR3 rearrangement, sequence reads were collapsed and filtered. For each sample, productive Simpson clonality was calculated as the square root of Simpson's diversity index over productive rearrangements. TCRdb took this table from immuneACCESS and kept in-frame rearrangements with V and J called. Such tables lack part of the clones; where checked against another copy, unresolved V genes explain under half of the gap, and the rest is unexplained. The DNA gave D and trimming, while V, J and clone size come from that table. In this sample the table shows 48,000 or so clones, approximately 90% of which occur a single time. Together, the top ten hold 2% to 3% of the sample.

The sample comprised peripheral blood. The sequence is built from TRBV18 and TRBJ2-1, with TRBD2 as a weak D call on 7 bases. This receptor was taken from a woman of 80 years or more with COVID-19, enrolled during active disease. Here is the DNA: TGTGCCAGCTCACTGGCGGGGGCTATCAATGAGCAGTTCTTC. Protein translation: CASSLAGAINEQFF.